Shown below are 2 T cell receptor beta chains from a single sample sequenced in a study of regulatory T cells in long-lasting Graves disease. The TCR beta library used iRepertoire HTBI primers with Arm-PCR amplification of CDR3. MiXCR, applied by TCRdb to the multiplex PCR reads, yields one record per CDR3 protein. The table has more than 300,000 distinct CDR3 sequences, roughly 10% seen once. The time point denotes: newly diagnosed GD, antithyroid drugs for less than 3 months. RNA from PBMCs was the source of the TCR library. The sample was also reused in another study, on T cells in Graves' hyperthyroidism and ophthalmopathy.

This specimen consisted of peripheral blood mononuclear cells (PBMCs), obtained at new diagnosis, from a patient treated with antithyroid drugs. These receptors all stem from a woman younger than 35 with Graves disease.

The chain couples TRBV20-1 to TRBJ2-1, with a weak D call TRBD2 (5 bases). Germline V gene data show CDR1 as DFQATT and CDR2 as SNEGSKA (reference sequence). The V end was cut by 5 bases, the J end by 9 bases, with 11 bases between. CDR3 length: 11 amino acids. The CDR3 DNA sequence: TGCAGTGCTCCACTGGCGGGTGAGCAGTTCTTC. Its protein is CSAPLAGEQFF.

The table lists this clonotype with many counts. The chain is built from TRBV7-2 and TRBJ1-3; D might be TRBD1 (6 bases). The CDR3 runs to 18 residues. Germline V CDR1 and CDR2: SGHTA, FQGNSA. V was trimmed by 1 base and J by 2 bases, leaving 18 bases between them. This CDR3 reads CASSLGVSGGPPGNTIYF. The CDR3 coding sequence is TGTGCCAGCAGCTTAGGGGTTTCTGGGGGCCCGCCTGGAAACACCATATATTTT.